A single sample gave rise to the 9 T cell receptor beta chains below, sequenced in a study of T cells in Graves' hyperthyroidism and ophthalmopathy. RNA transcripts were the template for amplifying TCR beta CDR3 regions. An initial round of RT-PCR targeting the TCR CDR3 relied on the HTBI primer set. One entry per CDR3 protein results from TCRdb running MiXCR on the multiplex PCR reads. The sample lists some 490,000 distinct CDR3 sequences; 15% to 20% were seen once. Material for sequencing was blood. These receptors were taken from a woman aged 30 to 39 with Graves' ophthalmopathy.

This clonotype was seen at least ten times. The chain recombines TRBV7-2 with TRBJ2-2; D perhaps matches TRBD2 (6 bases). CDR3 length equals 15 residues. CDR1 is SGHTA, CDR2 FQGNSA, per germline. V lost 4 bases and J 7 bases, leaving 16 bases between the germline ends. CDR3 sequence reads: CASSSLGGWGGELFF. The CDR3 DNA sequence: TGTGCCAGCAGCTCACTCGGGGGATGGGGCGGGGAGCTGTTTTTT.

The chain is built from TRBV5-1 and TRBJ1-1; D gene uncertain. The CDR3 has 16 amino acids. Deletions cut 4 bases from V and 4 bases from J, with 20 bases between. Germline CDR1 SGHRS, CDR2 YFSETQ. CDR3 residues: CASSPTPDAQGTEAFF. As DNA, the CDR3 is TGCGCCAGCAGCCCTACCCCGGACGCCCAAGGCACTGAAGCTTTCTTT.

This clonotype was seen a few times. The CDR3 coding sequence is TGCAGCGTTGTTGTGGGGCCGGAGGGCACCGGGGAGCTGTTTTTT. Amino acid sequence: CSVVVGPEGTGELFF. This chain joins TRBV20-1 and TRBJ2-2; D possibly corresponds to TRBD2 (6 bases). Germline-derived CDR1 and CDR2 are DFQATT and SNEGSKA (reference sequence). This CDR3 comprises 15 residues.

This clonotype was recorded many times. The V and J genes are TRBV5-1 and TRBJ2-3, with TRBD2 matching over 8 bases. Germline CDR1 and CDR2: SGHRS and YFSETQ. The CDR3 is 16 residues long. V gave up 7 bases and J gave up 1 base; unmatched junction bases: 11. The CDR3: CASFSGLAGRTDTQYF. In DNA form, the CDR3 reads TGCGCCAGCTTTTCAGGGCTAGCGGGCCGCACAGATACGCAGTATTTT.

This clonotype showed up many times. V gene TRBV20-1 combines with J gene TRBJ2-1, with D perhaps matching TRBD2 (5 bases). The germline CDR1 and CDR2 sequences are DFQATT and SNEGSKA (reference sequence). The CDR3 length is 14 residues. V lost 2 bases, J lost 4 bases, and 12 bases lay in between. The CDR3 reads CSARSSPDYNEQFF. DNA for the CDR3: TGCAGTGCTAGATCTAGCCCGGATTACAATGAGCAGTTCTTC.

The CDR3 sequence: CASSVVGGGLDNEQFF. DNA for the CDR3: TGTGCCAGCAGCGTAGTCGGAGGCGGGTTAGACAATGAGCAGTTCTTC. This chain connects TRBV9 to TRBJ2-1, with D possibly matching TRBD2 (5 bases). This CDR3 spans 16 amino acids. V shed 0 bases and J shed 5 bases, with 15 bases lying between them. Per germline, CDR1 SGDLS and CDR2 YYNGEE.

Many counts were recorded for this clonotype. V usage is TRBV7-8 and J usage is TRBJ2-5; 13 nucleotides match TRBD2. The CDR3 is 16 residues long. Germline V gene lookup returns CDR1 SGHVS and CDR2 FQNEAQ. V was clipped by 5 bases and J by 1 base; unmatched bases: 4. The CDR3 spells CASSQRTSGSQETQYF. The CDR3 nucleotides are TGTGCCAGCAGCCAGAGGACTAGCGGGAGCCAAGAGACCCAGTACTTC. Full variable domain (rest looked up from reference TRBV7-8 and TRBJ2-5): GAGVSQSPRYKVAKRGQDVALRCDPISGHVSLFWYQQALGQGPEFLTYFQNEAQLDKSGLPSDRFFAERPEGSVSTLKIQRTQQEDSAVYLCASSQRTSGSQETQYFGPGTRLLVL.

The chain carries TRBV19 and TRBJ2-1, with no clear D. Germline values: CDR1 LNHDA, CDR2 SQIVND (reference sequence). Trimming pared 7 bases from V and 0 bases from J, leaving 13 bases between. The CDR3 spans 15 residues. The CDR3: CASTRTSSSYNEQFF. The CDR3 bases are TGTGCCAGTACTCGGACGTCTAGCTCCTACAATGAGCAGTTCTTC.

This clonotype was seen at least ten times. The rearrangement uses TRBV10-1 and TRBJ1-1; D not certain. CDR1 and CDR2 (germline): WNHNN, SYGVQD (reference sequence). The CDR3 covers 15 residues. Trimming shortened V by 2 bases and J by 3 bases, and 13 bases separated the two germline ends. The CDR3 loop is CASSEGGGLDTEAFF. The CDR3, as DNA: TGCGCCAGCAGTGAGGGTGGAGGGTTGGACACTGAAGCTTTCTTT.